The present T cell receptor (beta chain) was sequenced within a study of cytomegalovirus exposure and HLA in healthy donors. The wider study: Within the Caucasian-associated ancestry cluster were roughly 81% of the roughly 400 genotyped donors. The study's findings and limits: HLA alleles showed associations with roughly 17,000 TCR beta sequences in a later analysis, at a 0.05 false discovery rate. A few V segments could not be told apart, such as TRBV6-2 and TRBV6-3, and were left out. TCR beta chains associated with HLA were, in a later analysis, more clonally expanded than equally common others.

In the case of this clone: What it recognizes is unknown.

60 Vbeta and 13 Jbeta primers were used in PCR. TCRdb keeps only in-frame clones here, not all; method: immunoSEQ multiplex PCR. The table lists under 200,000 clones, over 60% of them singletons. V was shortened by 1 base and J by 2 bases, with 10 bases between the two germline ends. The germline gives CDR1 SGHNT, CDR2 YENEEA. The CDR3 is 15 residues long. Input material: PBMCs. The V call is TRBV11-3, the J call TRBJ2-3; D perhaps matches TRBD2 (5 bases). This sequence was found in a woman in her 50s in good health and CMV-seronegative. CDR3 nucleotides: TGTGCCAGCAGCTTAGGCCGGCTAGCCACAGATACGCAGTATTTT. Encoded protein: CASSLGRLATDTQYF.